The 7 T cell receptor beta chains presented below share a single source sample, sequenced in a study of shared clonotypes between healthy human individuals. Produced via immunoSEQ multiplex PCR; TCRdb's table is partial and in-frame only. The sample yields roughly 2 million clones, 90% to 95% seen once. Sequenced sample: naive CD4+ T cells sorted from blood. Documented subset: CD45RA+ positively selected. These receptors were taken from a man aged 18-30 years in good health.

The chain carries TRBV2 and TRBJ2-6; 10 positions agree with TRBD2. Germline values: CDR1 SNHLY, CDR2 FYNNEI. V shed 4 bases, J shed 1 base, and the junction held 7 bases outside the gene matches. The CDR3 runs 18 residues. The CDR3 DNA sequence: TGTGCCAGCAGTGGAAGCGGGACTAGCGTGTCTGGGGCCAACGTCCTGACTTTC. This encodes CASSGSGTSVSGANVLTF.

CDR3 sequence (DNA): TGTGCCAGCAGCTTACTTGTTTCGCCCAACTACGAGCAGTACTTC. It specifies CASSLLVSPNYEQYF. The V and J genes are TRBV7-6 and TRBJ2-7; no reliable D call. Deletions cut 2 bases from V and 3 bases from J, with 14 bases between. CDR3 size: 15 residues. CDR1 is SGHVS, CDR2 FNYEAQ, per germline.

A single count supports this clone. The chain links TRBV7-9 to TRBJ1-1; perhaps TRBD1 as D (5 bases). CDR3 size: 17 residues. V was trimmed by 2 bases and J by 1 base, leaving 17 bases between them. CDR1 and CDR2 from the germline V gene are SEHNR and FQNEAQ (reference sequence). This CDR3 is CASSLSGRRTQNTEAFF. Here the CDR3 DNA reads TGTGCCAGCAGCTTATCGGGGCGCCGTACCCAGAACACTGAAGCTTTCTTT.

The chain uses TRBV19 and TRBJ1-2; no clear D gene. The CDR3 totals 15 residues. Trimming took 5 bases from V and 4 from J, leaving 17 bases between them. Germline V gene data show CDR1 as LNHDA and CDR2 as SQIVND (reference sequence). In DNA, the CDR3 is TGTGCCAGTAGTTTTCTCCGGGTCGTCCCCTATGGCTACACCTTC. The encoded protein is CASSFLRVVPYGYTF.

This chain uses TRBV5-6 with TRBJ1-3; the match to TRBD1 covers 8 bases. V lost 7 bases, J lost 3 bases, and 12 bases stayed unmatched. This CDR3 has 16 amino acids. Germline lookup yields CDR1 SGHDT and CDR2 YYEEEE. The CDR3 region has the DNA TGTGCCAGCGGGCTTTGGACAGGGTTTGTTGGAAACACCATATATTTT. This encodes CASGLWTGFVGNTIYF.

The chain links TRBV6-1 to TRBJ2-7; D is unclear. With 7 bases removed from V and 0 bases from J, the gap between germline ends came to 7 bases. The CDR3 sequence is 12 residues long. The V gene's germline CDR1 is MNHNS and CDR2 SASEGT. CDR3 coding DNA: TGTGCCAGCAACGCCGGCTCCTACGAGCAGTACTTC. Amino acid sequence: CASNAGSYEQYF.

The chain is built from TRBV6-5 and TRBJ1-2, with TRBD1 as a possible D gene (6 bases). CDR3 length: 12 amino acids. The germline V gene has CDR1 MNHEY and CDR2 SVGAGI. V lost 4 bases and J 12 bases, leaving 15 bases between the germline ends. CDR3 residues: CASSSWGAGDTF. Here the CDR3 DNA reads TGTGCCAGCAGTTCCTGGGGGGCCGGGGACACCTTC.